The present T cell receptor beta chain was sequenced within a study of T-cell memory formation after mild COVID-19. This clonotype was seen once. V was trimmed by 6 bases and J by 6 bases, leaving 13 bases between them. The CDR3 extends over 13 amino acids. Germline V gives CDR1 SNHLY, CDR2 FYNNEI. TCRdb called the 5' RACE reads again in MiXCR, with one record for every CDR3 protein. The table has 450,000 to 700,000 distinct CDR3 sequences, approximately 19% seen once. The sequenced sample was PBMCs or a T cell subset sorted from them (not recorded which). The source of this sequence is an adult woman who had mild COVID-19 (a few samples of this study predate the infection). Cell type and time point are not known. The chain couples TRBV2 to TRBJ2-3, with D possibly being TRBD2 (5 bases). CDR3 in DNA: TGTGCCAGCAGCAACGAGAGGGCTGATACGCAGTATTTT. Translated: CASSNERADTQYF.